This T cell receptor (beta chain) was observed in a study of blood T cell repertoires in COVID-19. Participants were placed into cohorts based on the clinical history they reported. Germline V gives CDR1 PRHDT, CDR2 FYEKMQ (reference sequence). The length of the CDR3 is 14 residues. Trimming removed 3 bases from V and 4 bases from J, with 10 bases in between. Generated by immunoSEQ multiplex PCR, the TCRdb table keeps only in-frame clones and is missing some. The top ten clones hold roughly 3% of a sample with some 220,000 clones, roughly nine tenths of them seen once. Sequenced: PBMCs or T cells enriched from blood (not recorded which). This chain joins TRBV13 and TRBJ1-5; D is perhaps TRBD1 (5 bases). The source of this sequence is a woman aged 18-29 years in a cohort exposed to, infected with or recovered from COVID-19 (not recorded which). The CDR3 reads CASSFGGRNQPQHF. Written as DNA, the CDR3 is TGTGCCAGCAGCTTCGGGGGTAGGAATCAGCCCCAGCATTTT.